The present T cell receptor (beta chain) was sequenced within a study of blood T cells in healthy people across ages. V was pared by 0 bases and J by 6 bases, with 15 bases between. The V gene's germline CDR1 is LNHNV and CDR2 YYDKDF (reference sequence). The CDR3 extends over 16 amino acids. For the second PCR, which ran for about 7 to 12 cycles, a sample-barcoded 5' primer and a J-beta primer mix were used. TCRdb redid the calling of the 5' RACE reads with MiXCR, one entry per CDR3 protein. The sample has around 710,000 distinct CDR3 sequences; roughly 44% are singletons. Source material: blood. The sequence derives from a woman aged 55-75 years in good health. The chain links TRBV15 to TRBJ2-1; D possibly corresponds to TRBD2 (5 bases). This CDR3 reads CATSRDLGSPSNEQFF. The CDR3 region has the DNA TGTGCCACCAGCAGAGACCTTGGGAGCCCTAGCAATGAGCAGTTCTTC.